This T cell receptor (beta chain) was observed in a study of identifying expanded T cells in peripheral blood. This CDR3 region has 15 residues. CDR1 is KGHSH and CDR2 is LQKENI in the germline V gene. The germline V and J ends were trimmed by 6 bases and 5 bases, with 20 bases remaining between them. This table comes from immunoSEQ multiplex PCR, and its TCRdb copy is limited to in-frame clones, with some not included. The data contain about 110,000 clones, roughly 90% of them singletons. This sequence was found in a person aged 18 to 75 in good health. This chain connects TRBV18 to TRBJ2-7; possible D gene TRBD2, 5 bases. The material sequenced was blood. The CDR3 DNA follows: TGTGCCAGCTCCCTTACCGGGGATAATCTCCACGAGCAGTACTTC. This codes for CASSLTGDNLHEQYF.